The clone carrying this T cell receptor beta chain appeared a few times. The source of the sample is a study of blood T cells in healthy people across ages. Together with a sample-barcoded 5' primer, a J-beta primer mix was included in a second PCR lasting about 7 to 11 cycles. One entry per CDR3 protein, called by TCRdb with MiXCR from the 5' RACE reads. Among about 1.5 million distinct CDR3 sequences, 40% to 50% were seen once, and the ten largest hold 7.9%. The V segment lost 5 bases and the J segment 9 bases; nucleotides outside the gene matches: 3. This CDR3 is built from 12 residues. The sample was blood. This chain uses TRBV12-3 or TRBV12-4 with TRBJ2-1; 8 positions agree with TRBD2. The origin of this receptor is a young woman in good health. CDR3 nucleotide sequence: TGTGCCAGCAGTACAAGCGGGAGTGAGCAGTTCTTC. Translating gives CASSTSGSEQFF.